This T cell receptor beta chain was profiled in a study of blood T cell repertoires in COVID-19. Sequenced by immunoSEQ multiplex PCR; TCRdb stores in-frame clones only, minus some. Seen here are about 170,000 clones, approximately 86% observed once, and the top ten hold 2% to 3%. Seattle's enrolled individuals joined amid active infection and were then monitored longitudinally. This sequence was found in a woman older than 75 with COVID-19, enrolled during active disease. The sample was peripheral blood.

The CDR3, as DNA: TGTGCCAGCAGTGTACACGACCCTAGGGGTCAGCCCCAGCATTTT. Encoded protein: CASSVHDPRGQPQHF. The V call is TRBV28, the J call TRBJ1-5; a possible D gene is TRBD1 (5 bases). The CDR3 has 15 residues. The ends were cut back, 5 bases at V and 6 bases at J, with 17 bases in the middle. CDR1 MDHEN and CDR2 SYDVKM come from the germline V gene.